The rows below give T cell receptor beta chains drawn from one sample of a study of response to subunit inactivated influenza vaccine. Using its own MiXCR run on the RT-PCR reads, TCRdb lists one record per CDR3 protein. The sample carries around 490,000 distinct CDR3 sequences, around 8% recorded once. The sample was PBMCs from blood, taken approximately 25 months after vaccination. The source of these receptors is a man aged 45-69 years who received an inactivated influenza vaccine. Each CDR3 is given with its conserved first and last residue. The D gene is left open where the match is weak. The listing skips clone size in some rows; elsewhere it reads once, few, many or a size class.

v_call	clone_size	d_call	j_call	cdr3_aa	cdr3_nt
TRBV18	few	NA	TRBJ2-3	CASSLSTTDTQYF	TGTGCCAGCTCACTTTCCACCACAGATACGCAGTATTTT
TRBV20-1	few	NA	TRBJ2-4	CSSISPAQHGGKNIQYF	TGCAGTTCGATTAGCCCTGCCCAGCATGGGGGCAAAAACATTCAGTACTTC
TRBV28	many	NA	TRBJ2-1	CASRGETNEQFF	TGTGCCAGCAGAGGCGAAACCAATGAGCAGTTCTTC
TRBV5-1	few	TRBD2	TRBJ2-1	CASSLLREANEQFF	TGCGCCAGCAGCTTGTTACGGGAGGCTAATGAGCAGTTCTTC
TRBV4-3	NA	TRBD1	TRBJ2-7	CASSQDYGTATYEQYF	TGCGCCAGCAGCCAAGATTACGGGACAGCGACCTACGAGCAGTACTTC
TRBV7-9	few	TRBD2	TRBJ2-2	CASSRSVAGGLTGELFF	TGTGCCAGCAGCCGATCGGTAGCGGGGGGCCTGACCGGGGAGCTGTTTTTT
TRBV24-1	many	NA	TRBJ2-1	CATSDPGPQGNEQFF	TGTGCCACCAGTGATCCCGGCCCCCAGGGCAATGAGCAGTTCTTC
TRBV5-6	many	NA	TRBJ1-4	CASSLSGRPGEKLFF	TGTGCCAGCAGCTTGTCAGGCAGGCCGGGGGAAAAACTGTTTTTT
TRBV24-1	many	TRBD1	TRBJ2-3	CATSDPAPDVKTGVLGTDTQYF	TGTGCCACCAGTGATCCAGCGCCCGATGTAAAGACAGGGGTCCTCGGCACAGATACGCAGTATTTT
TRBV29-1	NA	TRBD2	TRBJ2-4	CSVAGGGNIQYF	TGCAGCGTTGCGGGGGGGGGAAACATTCAGTACTTC
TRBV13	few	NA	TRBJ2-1	CASSRGGGLAGYEQFF	TGTGCCAGCAGCCGGGGCGGAGGGCTAGCTGGTTATGAGCAGTTCTTC
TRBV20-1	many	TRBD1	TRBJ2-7	CSARGDRGPYEQYF	TGCAGTGCTAGAGGCGACAGGGGACCCTACGAGCAGTACTTC
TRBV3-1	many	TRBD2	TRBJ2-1	CASSQVQLAGGYNEQFF	TGTGCCAGCAGCCAAGTACAACTAGCGGGGGGGTACAATGAGCAGTTCTTC
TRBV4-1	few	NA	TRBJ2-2	CASSQVGFTGELFF	TGCGCCAGCAGCCAAGTGGGTTTTACCGGGGAGCTGTTTTTT
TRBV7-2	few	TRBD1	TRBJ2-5	CASSRTGFRETQYF	TGTGCCAGCAGCAGGACAGGGTTTCGAGAGACCCAGTACTTC
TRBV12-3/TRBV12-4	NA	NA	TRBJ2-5	CASSLTGKTQYF	TGTGCCAGCAGTTTAACAGGGAAGACCCAGTACTTC
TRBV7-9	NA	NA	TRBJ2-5	CASSLLTGGPETQYF	TGTGCCAGCAGCTTACTTACGGGGGGCCCAGAGACCCAGTACTTC
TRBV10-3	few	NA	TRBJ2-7	CATRGGSSYEQYF	TGTGCCACCCGTGGGGGTAGCTCCTACGAGCAGTACTTC
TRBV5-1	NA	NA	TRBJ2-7	CASSLEGAEQYF	TGCGCCAGCAGCTTGGAAGGGGCCGAGCAGTACTTC
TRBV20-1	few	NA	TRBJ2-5	CSAREAQGGMETQYF	TGCAGTGCTAGAGAAGCTCAGGGGGGTATGGAGACCCAGTACTTC
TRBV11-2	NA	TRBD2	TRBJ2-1	CASSLELLAGAGNNEQFF	TGTGCCAGCAGCTTAGAATTACTAGCGGGAGCCGGGAACAATGAGCAGTTCTTC
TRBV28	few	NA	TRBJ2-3	CASSLVLGEITDTQYF	TGTGCCAGCAGCCTGGTTTTGGGGGAAATCACAGATACGCAGTATTTT
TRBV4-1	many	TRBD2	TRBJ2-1	CASSQEGTSGGKNEQFF	TGCGCCAGCAGCCAAGAAGGCACTAGCGGGGGGAAAAATGAGCAGTTCTTC
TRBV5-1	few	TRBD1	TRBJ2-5	CASSTTGQQETQYF	TGCGCCAGCAGCACGACAGGGCAACAAGAGACCCAGTACTTC
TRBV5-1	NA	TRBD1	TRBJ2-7	CASSYSGTGKGEQYF	TGCGCCAGCAGCTATTCCGGGACAGGGAAGGGCGAGCAGTACTTC
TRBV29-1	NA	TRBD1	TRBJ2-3	CSVEETRGDTQYF	TGCAGCGTTGAAGAAACCAGGGGGGATACGCAGTATTTT
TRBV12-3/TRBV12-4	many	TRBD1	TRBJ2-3	CASSRDRALSTDTQYF	TGTGCCAGCAGTCGGGACAGGGCTCTTAGCACAGATACGCAGTATTTT
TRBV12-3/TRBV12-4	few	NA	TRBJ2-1	CASSLYSENNEQFF	TGTGCCAGCAGTTTATATAGCGAGAACAATGAGCAGTTCTTC
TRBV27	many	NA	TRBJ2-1	CASSYLPPQDSSYNEQFF	TGTGCCAGCAGTTACCTGCCACCACAAGATAGCTCCTACAATGAGCAGTTCTTC
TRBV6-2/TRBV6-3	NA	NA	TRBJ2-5	CASSTSPVETQYF	TGTGCCAGCAGCACATCCCCGGTGGAGACCCAGTACTTC
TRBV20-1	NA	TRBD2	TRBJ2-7	CSASDLGGSTYEQYF	TGCAGTGCTAGCGACTTGGGCGGGAGTACGTACGAGCAGTACTTC
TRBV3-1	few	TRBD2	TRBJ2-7	CASSSTGASGIYEQYF	TGTGCCAGCAGCTCCACCGGGGCTAGCGGGATCTACGAGCAGTACTTC
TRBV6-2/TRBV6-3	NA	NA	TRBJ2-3	CASSRLKDTQYF	TGTGCCAGCAGTCGCCTGAAGGATACGCAGTATTTT
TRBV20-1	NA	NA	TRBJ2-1	CSARDLAGRSYNEQFF	TGCAGTGCTAGAGATCTGGCGGGCCGCTCCTACAATGAGCAGTTCTTC
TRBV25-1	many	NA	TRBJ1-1	CASIAGNTEAFF	TGTGCCAGCATCGCGGGGAATACTGAAGCTTTCTTT
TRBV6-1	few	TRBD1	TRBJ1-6	CASGNNRGNSPLHF	TGTGCCAGCGGAAACAACAGGGGCAATTCACCCCTCCACTTT
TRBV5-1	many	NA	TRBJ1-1	CASSLGPDYGTEAFF	TGCGCCAGCAGCTTGGGACCAGATTATGGCACTGAAGCTTTCTTT
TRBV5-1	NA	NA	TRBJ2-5	CASIYLDRTQETQYF	TGCGCCAGCATTTATTTGGACAGAACCCAAGAGACCCAGTACTTC
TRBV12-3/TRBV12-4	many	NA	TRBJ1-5	CASRYSFGVNQPQHF	TGTGCCAGCAGGTACTCCTTCGGGGTTAATCAGCCCCAGCATTTT
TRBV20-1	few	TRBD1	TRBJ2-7	CSARGPRTGGGEQYF	TGCAGTGCTAGAGGCCCCAGAACAGGGGGCGGCGAGCAGTACTTC
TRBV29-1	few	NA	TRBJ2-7	CSVEVGRSTYEQYF	TGCAGCGTTGAGGTTGGGCGTTCGACCTACGAGCAGTACTTC
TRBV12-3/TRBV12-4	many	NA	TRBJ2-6	CASSFTRVGANVLTF	TGTGCCAGCAGTTTTACCAGGGTAGGGGCCAACGTCCTGACTTTC
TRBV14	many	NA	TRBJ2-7	CASSRITGDEQYF	TGTGCCAGCAGCCGGATCACCGGAGACGAGCAGTACTTC
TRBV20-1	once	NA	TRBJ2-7	CSASPHSGRGLRLYYEQYF	TGCAGTGCTAGCCCTCATTCAGGACGTGGACTCCGACTCTACTACGAGCAGTACTTC
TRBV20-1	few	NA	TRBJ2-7	CSARVLYEQYF	TGCAGTGCTAGAGTCCTCTACGAGCAGTACTTC
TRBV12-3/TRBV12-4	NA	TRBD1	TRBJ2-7	CASRPGRGYEQYF	TGTGCCAGCAGGCCGGGCAGGGGGTACGAGCAGTACTTC
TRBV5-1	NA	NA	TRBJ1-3	CASQDGSGNTIYF	TGCGCCAGCCAGGACGGATCTGGAAACACCATATATTTT
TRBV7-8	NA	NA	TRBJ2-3	CASSTDETGSTDTQYF	TGTGCCAGCAGCACCGATGAGACAGGCAGCACAGATACGCAGTATTTT
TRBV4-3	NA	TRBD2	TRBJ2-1	CASSQDAAGGYNEQFF	TGCGCCAGCAGCCAAGATGCAGCGGGGGGCTACAATGAGCAGTTCTTC
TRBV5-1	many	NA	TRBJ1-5	CASSLSWNQPQHF	TGCGCCAGCAGCCTCAGTTGGAATCAGCCCCAGCATTTT
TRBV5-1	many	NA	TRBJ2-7	CASSLDWGTEQYF	TGCGCCAGCAGCCTCGACTGGGGAACCGAGCAGTACTTC
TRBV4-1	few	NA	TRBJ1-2	CASSQDRRTANYGYTF	TGCGCCAGCAGCCAAGATAGAAGGACGGCGAACTATGGCTACACCTTC
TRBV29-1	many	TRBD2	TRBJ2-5	CSVTGGPGRGVGETQYF	TGCAGCGTGACGGGAGGGCCGGGGCGCGGGGTCGGAGAGACCCAGTACTTC
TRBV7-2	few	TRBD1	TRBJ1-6	CASSPMGTGSSPLHF	TGTGCCAGCAGCCCAATGGGGACAGGGAGTTCACCCCTCCACTTT